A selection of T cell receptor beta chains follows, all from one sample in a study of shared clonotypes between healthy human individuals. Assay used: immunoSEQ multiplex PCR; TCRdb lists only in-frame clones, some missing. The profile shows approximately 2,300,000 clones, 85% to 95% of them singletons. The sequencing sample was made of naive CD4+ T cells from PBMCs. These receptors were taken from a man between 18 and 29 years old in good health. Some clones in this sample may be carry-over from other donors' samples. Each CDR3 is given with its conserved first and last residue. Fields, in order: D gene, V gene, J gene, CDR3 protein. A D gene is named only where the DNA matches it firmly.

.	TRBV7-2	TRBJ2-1	CASSLTLTAGYNEQFF
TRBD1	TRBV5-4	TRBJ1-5	CASSWTGTGAGQPQHF
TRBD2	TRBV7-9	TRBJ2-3	CASSRASGGYTDTQYF
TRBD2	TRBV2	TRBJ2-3	CASRFFPGLAGVDTQYF
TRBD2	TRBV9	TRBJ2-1	CASSGLAGEGDYNEQFF
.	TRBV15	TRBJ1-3	CATSRSLSGNTIYF
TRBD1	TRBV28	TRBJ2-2	CASSPDGDRANTGELFF
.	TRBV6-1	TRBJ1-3	CASRGRGNVGDTIYF
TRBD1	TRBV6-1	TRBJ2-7	CASCRDRSSYEQYF
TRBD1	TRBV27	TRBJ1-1	CASSPVDRDHTEAFF
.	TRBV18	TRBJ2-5	CASSPTGDTLEETQYF
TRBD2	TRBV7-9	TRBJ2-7	CASSRGLAGGGYEQYF
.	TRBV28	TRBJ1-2	CASSPANYGYTF
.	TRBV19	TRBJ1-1	CASSSGDYSTEAFF
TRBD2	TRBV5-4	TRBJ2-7	CASSLFPRESYEQYF
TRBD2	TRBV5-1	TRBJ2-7	CASSLSSSSGSYEQYF
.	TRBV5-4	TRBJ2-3	CASSLGLSRPGTTDTQYF
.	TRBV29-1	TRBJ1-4	CSVRDTSTNEKLFF
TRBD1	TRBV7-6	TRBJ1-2	CASSGPQTGKGFLNYGYTF
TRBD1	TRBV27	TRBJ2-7	CASSLGTGRYEQYF
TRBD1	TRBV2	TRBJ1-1	CASSDRTGRGTEAFF
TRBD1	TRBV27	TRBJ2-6	CASSRRQGAVTGANVLTF
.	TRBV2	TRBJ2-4	CASSGSGLGNIQYF
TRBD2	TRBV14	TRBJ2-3	CASSQETLAMDTQYF
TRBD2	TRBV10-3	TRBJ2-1	CAISEDRLAGYNEQFF
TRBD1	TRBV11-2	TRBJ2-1	CASSSDRVVNEQFF
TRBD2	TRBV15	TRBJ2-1	CATRGLAGGGEQFF
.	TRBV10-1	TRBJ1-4	CASPLDRATNEKLFF
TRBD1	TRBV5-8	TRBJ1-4	CASSLGQGATNEKLFF
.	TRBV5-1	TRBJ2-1	CASSLAGSREQFF
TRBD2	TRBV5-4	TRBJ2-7	CASSLGLAGGRGQYF
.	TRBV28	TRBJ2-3	CASTPGHTDTQYF
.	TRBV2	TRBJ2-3	CASSGPRGTDTQYF
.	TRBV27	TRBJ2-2	CASNKGVAGELFF
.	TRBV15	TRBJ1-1	CATSRKLISRGLTKAFF
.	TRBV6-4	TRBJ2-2	CASSAGPNTGELFF
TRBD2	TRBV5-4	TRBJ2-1	CASTIAHGRAGNEQFF
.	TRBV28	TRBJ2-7	CASSQWRYEQYF
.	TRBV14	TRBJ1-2	CASSQPRGAGGYTF